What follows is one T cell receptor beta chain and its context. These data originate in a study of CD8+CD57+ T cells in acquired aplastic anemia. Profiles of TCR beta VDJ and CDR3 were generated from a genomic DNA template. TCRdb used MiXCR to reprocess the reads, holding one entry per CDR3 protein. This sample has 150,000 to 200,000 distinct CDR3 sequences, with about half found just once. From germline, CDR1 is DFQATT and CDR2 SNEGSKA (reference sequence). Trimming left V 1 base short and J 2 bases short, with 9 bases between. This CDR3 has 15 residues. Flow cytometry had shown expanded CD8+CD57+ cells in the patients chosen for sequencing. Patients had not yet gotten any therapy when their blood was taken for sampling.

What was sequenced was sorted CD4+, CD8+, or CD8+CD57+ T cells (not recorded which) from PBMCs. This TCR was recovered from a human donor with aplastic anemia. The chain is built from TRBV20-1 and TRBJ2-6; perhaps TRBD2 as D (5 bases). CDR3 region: CSARVEGTGANVLTF. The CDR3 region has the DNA TGCAGTGCTAGAGTTGAGGGAACTGGGGCCAACGTCCTGACTTTC.